The sequence of this T cell receptor (beta chain) was determined in a study of blood T cells in healthy people across ages. As for the study in general: Template switching retrieved approximately one barcoded beta molecule for each two T cells. Notes on the study in general: A roughly linear fall in TCR beta diversity per million T cells was seen with increasing age.

It was with a sample-barcoded 5' primer and a J-beta primer mix that a second PCR of roughly 6 to 12 cycles was run. A template-switch adaptor that had 12 random nucleotides put a tag on each cDNA molecule. All samples yielded 2.5 million or more CDR3-containing paired-end reads. TCRdb used MiXCR to reprocess the 5' RACE reads, holding one entry per CDR3 protein. The sample has hundreds of thousands of distinct CDR3 sequences, about 62% seen once. To note about this clonotype: Its antigen is still unknown.

The J segment lost 2 bases and the V segment lost 3 bases, leaving 6 bases of the junction unmatched. This CDR3 spans 15 amino acids. Germline-derived CDR1 and CDR2 are SGHTA and FQGTGA. The sequence derives from a man aged 25-45 years in good health. This chain uses TRBV7-3 with TRBJ2-5; 7 positions agree with TRBD1. Sequenced input: blood. The chain's CDR3 is CASSFVPGQQETQYF. The CDR3 region has the DNA TGTGCCAGCAGCTTTGTTCCGGGACAGCAAGAGACCCAGTACTTC.